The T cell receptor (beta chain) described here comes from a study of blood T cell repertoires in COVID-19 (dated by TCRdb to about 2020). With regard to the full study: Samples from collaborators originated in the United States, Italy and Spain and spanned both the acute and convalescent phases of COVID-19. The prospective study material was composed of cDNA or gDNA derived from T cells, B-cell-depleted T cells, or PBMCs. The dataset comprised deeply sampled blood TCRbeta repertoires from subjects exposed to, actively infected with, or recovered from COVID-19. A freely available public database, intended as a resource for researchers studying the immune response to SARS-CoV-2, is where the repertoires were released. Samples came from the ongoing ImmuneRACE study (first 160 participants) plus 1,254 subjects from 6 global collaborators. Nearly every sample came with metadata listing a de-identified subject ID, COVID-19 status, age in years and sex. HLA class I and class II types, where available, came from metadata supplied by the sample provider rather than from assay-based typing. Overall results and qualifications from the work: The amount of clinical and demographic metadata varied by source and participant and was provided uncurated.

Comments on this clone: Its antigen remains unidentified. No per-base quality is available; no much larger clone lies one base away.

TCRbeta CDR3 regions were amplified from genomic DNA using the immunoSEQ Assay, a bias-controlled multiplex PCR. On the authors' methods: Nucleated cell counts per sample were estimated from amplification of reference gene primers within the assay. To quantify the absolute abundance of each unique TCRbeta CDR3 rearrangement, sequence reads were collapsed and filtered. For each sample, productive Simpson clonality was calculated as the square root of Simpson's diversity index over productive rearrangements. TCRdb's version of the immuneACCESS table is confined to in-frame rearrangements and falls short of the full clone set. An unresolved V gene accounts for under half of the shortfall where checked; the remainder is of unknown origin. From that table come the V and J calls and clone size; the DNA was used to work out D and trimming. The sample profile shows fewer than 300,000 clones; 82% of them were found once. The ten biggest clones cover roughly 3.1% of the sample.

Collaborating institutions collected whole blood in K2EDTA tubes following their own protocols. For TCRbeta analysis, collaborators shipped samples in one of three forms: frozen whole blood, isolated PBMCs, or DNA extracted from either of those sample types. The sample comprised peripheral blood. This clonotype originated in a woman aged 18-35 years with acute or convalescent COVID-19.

Read as DNA, the sequence is TGTGCCAGTAGCAGGGGACGGAATGAAGCTTTCTTT. Its amino acids are CASSRGRNEAFF. The chain links TRBV19 with TRBJ1-1; TRBD1 might be the D gene, on 6 matching bases. The CDR3 runs 12 amino acids, cysteine and phenylalanine included. Only the CDR3 DNA stays, 36 bases, in frame from base 1. V is pared back by 6 bases and J by 7 bases, with 12 bases lying between the germline termini. Based on the germline V gene (reference sequence), the CDR1 and CDR2 sequences are LNHDA and SQIVND.